This section outlines one T cell receptor (beta chain) sequence together with its context. The antigen remains unidentified. In TCRdb, the 5' RACE reads were re-called with MiXCR into one record per CDR3 protein. The table shows some 560,000 distinct CDR3 sequences, with about 15% occurring only once. With 5 bases clipped from V and 4 bases from J, the junction kept 6 bases outside the gene matches. From germline, CDR1 is LGHNT and CDR2 FRNRAP. CDR3 size: 14 residues. The data originate from a study of T cells after yellow fever vaccination. Overall study results and limits: Primary-vaccination clones mostly resurfaced post-booster (just under 98% CD4, just under 90% CD8). High-abundance clonotypes from the bulk population could contaminate FACS-sorted repertoires.

The V call is TRBV12-5, the J call TRBJ2-3; 7 nucleotides line up with TRBD1. This TCR derives from a man between 18 and 29 years old who received the YFV17D yellow fever vaccine. The specimen was PBMCs, collected about 5 days after the first yellow fever vaccination. CDR3 sequence: CASGPGQLSDTQYF. DNA of the CDR3: TGTGCTAGTGGTCCGGGACAGCTTTCAGATACGCAGTATTTT.